The 32 T cell receptor beta chains below all came from one sample that was sequenced in a study of brain T cells in children with intractable seizures. Sequencing was performed with immunoSEQ multiplex PCR; in TCRdb, only in-frame clones are kept and a portion is missing. The sample holds 300,000 to 400,000 clones, approximately 93% seen once. Stated time point: blood from clinic visit 5 months post-surgery; TSC patient then seizure free. Sequencing used peripheral blood, obtained more than 4 months after surgery. Source of these receptors: a boy under three years old with tuberous sclerosis and intractable seizures.

V usage is TRBV6-6 and J usage is TRBJ1-5; 7 bases align to TRBD1. There are 15 residues in the CDR3. V trimming: 5 bases; J trimming: 6 bases; junction bases outside the gene matches: 10. Germline V gene lookup returns CDR1 MNHNY and CDR2 SVGAGI (reference sequence). The CDR3 spells CASSPDRVGGQPQHF. CDR3 coding DNA: TGTGCCAGCAGTCCCGACAGGGTAGGTGGTCAGCCCCAGCATTTT.

The CDR3 coding sequence is TGTGCCAGCAGCTTAGGGTCAACTAGCGGGAGGGGGGATACGCAGTATTTT. Protein sequence: CASSLGSTSGRGDTQYF. The chain is built from TRBV11-3 and TRBJ2-3; 13 bases are shared with TRBD2. Trimming removed 1 base from V and 6 bases from J; junction bases left unmatched: 7. The CDR3 spans 17 residues. CDR1 SGHNT and CDR2 YENEEA come from the germline V gene.

The rearrangement links TRBV7-2 to TRBJ1-4; 7 bases are a match to TRBD1. The CDR3 is 14 amino acids. Looked up from germline, CDR1 is SGHTA and CDR2 is FQGNSA. With V trimmed by 7 bases and J by 3 bases, 5 bases remained unmatched. The chain's CDR3 is CASTRTGANEKLFF. The DNA of the CDR3 is TGTGCCAGCACCCGGACAGGAGCTAATGAAAAACTGTTTTTT.

This clone is a singleton in its sample. The chain employs TRBV2 and TRBJ1-2; 8 nucleotides line up with TRBD1. CDR3 length equals 15 residues. In germline, CDR1 is SNHLY, CDR2 FYNNEI. V was pared by 6 bases and J by 1 base, with 7 bases of the junction left unmatched. The chain's CDR3 is CASSRQGLDNYGYTF. CDR3 bases: TGTGCCAGCAGCCGACAGGGGCTCGATAACTATGGCTACACCTTC.

V gene TRBV6-6 combines with J gene TRBJ1-2, with 7 bases aligning to TRBD1. Germline-derived CDR1 and CDR2 are MNHNY and SVGAGI (reference sequence). V dropped 10 bases and J dropped 4; count of bases not matched to a gene: 12. This CDR3 has 14 amino acids. The CDR3 bases are TGTGCCACCAGGCAAGACAGGGCGGCCTATGGCTACACCTTC. Protein: CATRQDRAAYGYTF.

A single count supports this clone. The chain carries TRBV7-9 and TRBJ2-1, with D unresolved. Germline V lookup: CDR1 SEHNR, CDR2 FQNEAQ (reference sequence). This CDR3 contains 13 residues. V shed 3 bases and J shed 8 bases, with 11 bases lying between them. The CDR3 DNA is TGTGCCAGCAGCTTCCCTAATGAACATGAGCAGTTCTTC. As protein: CASSFPNEHEQFF.

The chain couples TRBV7-9 to TRBJ1-3; unclear D gene. The germline V gene has CDR1 SEHNR and CDR2 FQNEAQ (reference sequence). This CDR3 comprises 13 residues. V gave up 5 bases and J gave up 1 base, with 6 bases separating them. The CDR3, as DNA: TGTGCCAGCAGCACCCGATCTGGAAACACCATATATTTT. This sequence encodes CASSTRSGNTIYF.

This clone was seen just once. This chain connects TRBV30 to TRBJ2-5; 11 nucleotides agree with TRBD2. The CDR3 is made up of 13 amino acids. Germline CDR1 is GTSNPN and CDR2 is SVGIG (reference sequence). Trimming removed 1 base from V and 5 bases from J; junction bases left unmatched: 0. This chain's CDR3 is CAWSGTSGETQYF. In nucleotides, the CDR3 is TGTGCCTGGAGTGGGACTAGCGGGGAGACCCAGTACTTC.

The chain joins TRBV19 to TRBJ2-5; TRBD1 aligns across 8 bases. V lost 4 bases to trimming and J lost 4 bases; unmatched junction nucleotides: 5. Germline V gene lookup returns CDR1 LNHDA and CDR2 SQIVND (reference sequence). The CDR3 consists of 14 residues. The CDR3 region is CASSNRGNGETQYF. The CDR3 DNA reads TGTGCCAGTAGTAACAGGGGGAATGGAGAGACCCAGTACTTC.

The CDR3 region is CASSEAPGKATYEQYF. The CDR3 nucleotides read TGTGCCAGCAGTGAAGCGCCCGGAAAGGCGACCTACGAGCAGTACTTC. The chain recombines TRBV6-1 with TRBJ2-7, with D uncertain. The CDR3 contains 16 residues. Germline V gene data show CDR1 as MNHNS and CDR2 as SASEGT. With 0 bases removed from V and 2 bases from J, the gap between germline ends came to 14 bases.

The chain has TRBV13 and TRBJ2-7; D is unresolved. Per germline, CDR1 PRHDT and CDR2 FYEKMQ (reference sequence). The length of the CDR3 is 12 residues. V was shortened by 2 bases and J by 3 bases, with 5 bases between the two germline ends. The DNA for the CDR3 is TGTGCCAGCAGCTTAATGGGCTACGAGCAGTACTTC. Its translation is CASSLMGYEQYF.

The CDR3 DNA is TGTGCCAGTAGTATAGCCCCCGGGACAGTACTCCAGGGGCAGTTCTTC. Translated, it gives CASSIAPGTVLQGQFF. The rearrangement joins TRBV19 to TRBJ2-1; 7 positions agree with TRBD1. The CDR3 runs to 16 residues. With 1 base clipped from V and 12 bases from J, the junction kept 15 bases outside the gene matches. Per the germline V gene, CDR1 is LNHDA and CDR2 is SQIVND (reference sequence).

This clone was counted between two and nine times. The CDR3 sequence: CASSPGWSNQPQHF. The CDR3 bases are TGCGCCAGCAGTCCCGGTTGGAGCAATCAGCCCCAGCATTTT. J is TRBJ1-5 and V is TRBV10-2; D gene unclear. The V end lost 5 bases, the J end lost 1 base, and 9 bases lay between the germline ends. The CDR3 length is 14 residues. Germline CDR1 reads WSHSY; CDR2 reads SAAADI.

The CDR3 nucleotides are TGTGCCAGCAGCCAACCTGGCGGGGGCAACACCGGGGAGCTGTTTTTT. This sequence encodes CASSQPGGGNTGELFF. The gene calls are TRBV3-1 (or the pseudogene TRBV3-2) and TRBJ2-2, with a possible D match to TRBD2 (7 bases). The V and J ends lost 2 bases and 2 bases respectively, with 12 bases between them. Per the germline V gene, CDR1 is LGHDT and CDR2 is YNNKEL (reference sequence). This CDR3 comprises 16 residues.

J is TRBJ1-1 and V is TRBV6-5; tentatively, D is TRBD1 (5 bases). Germline assignment: CDR1 MNHEY and CDR2 SVGAGI. Trimming shortened V by 8 bases and J by 6 bases, and 16 bases separated the two germline ends. The CDR3 is 13 residues long. The CDR3 loop is CASFFGGLAEAFF. CDR3 coding DNA: TGTGCCAGCTTTTTCGGGGGGTTGGCTGAAGCTTTCTTT.

The chain has TRBV5-1 and TRBJ2-5, with 12 bases aligning to TRBD2. V was clipped by 0 bases and J by 2 bases; unmatched bases: 8. Germline loops: CDR1 SGHRS, CDR2 YFSETQ. The CDR3 runs to 18 residues. This CDR3 is CASSLEASGGAQQETQYF. Written as DNA, the CDR3 is TGCGCCAGCAGCTTGGAGGCTAGCGGGGGGGCACAGCAAGAGACCCAGTACTTC.

V and J are TRBV15 and TRBJ1-1; D ambiguous. The ends were cut back, 4 bases at V and 2 bases at J, with 8 bases in the middle. The CDR3 is 13 residues long. Germline V lookup: CDR1 LNHNV, CDR2 YYDKDF (reference sequence). CDR3 amino acids: CATSTNTNTEAFF. CDR3 in DNA: TGTGCCACCAGCACCAACACCAACACTGAAGCTTTCTTT.

V gene TRBV27 combines with J gene TRBJ1-1; maybe TRBD1 (6 bases). The germline gives CDR1 MNHEY, CDR2 SMNVEV (reference sequence). The V gene lost 3 bases and the J gene lost 7 bases, with 9 bases spanning the gap. The CDR3 runs 12 residues. CDR3 region: CASSFLQGEAFF. CDR3 DNA: TGTGCCAGCAGTTTTTTACAGGGTGAAGCTTTCTTT.

The V and J genes are TRBV6-5 and TRBJ2-7, with TRBD1 identical over 8 bases. Trimming cost V 0 bases and J 4 bases; bases outside gene matches: 5. Germline CDR1 MNHEY, CDR2 SVGAGI. The CDR3 runs to 15 residues. Written as DNA, the CDR3 is TGTGCCAGCAGTTACTCGGCCGACAGGGGATACGAGCAGTACTTC. Residues: CASSYSADRGYEQYF.

Notes on this clone: Other DNA sequences within the sample encode an identical CDR3. The chain employs TRBV19 and TRBJ1-1, with no clear D. This CDR3 contains 12 residues. Germline values: CDR1 LNHDA, CDR2 SQIVND (reference sequence). Trimming shortened V by 3 bases and J by 8 bases, and 10 bases separated the two germline ends. This chain's CDR3 is CASSISSTEAFF. The CDR3 nucleotides read TGTGCCAGTAGTATCTCGAGTACCGAAGCTTTCTTT.

The V call is TRBV6-5, the J call TRBJ2-7; TRBD1 matches 8 bases. This CDR3 has 15 residues. Trimming cost V 7 bases and J 6 bases; bases outside gene matches: 14. Germline CDR1 and CDR2: MNHEY and SVGAGI. The CDR3 here is CASILPKDRVLEQYF. CDR3 sequence (DNA): TGTGCCAGCATCCTCCCAAAGGACAGGGTCCTCGAGCAGTACTTC.

The rearrangement links TRBV9 to TRBJ2-3; 7 positions match TRBD2. Looked up from germline, CDR1 is SGDLS and CDR2 is YYNGEE. The CDR3 runs to 16 residues. V lost 2 bases, J lost 4 bases, and 10 bases stayed unmatched. The CDR3 sequence is CASSVEVPGRADTQYF. CDR3 bases: TGTGCCAGCAGCGTCGAAGTCCCAGGGAGGGCAGATACGCAGTATTTT.

The V call is TRBV6-2 or TRBV6-3, the J call TRBJ2-7, with 10 positions matching TRBD2. CDR3 length: 14 amino acids. Germline lookup yields CDR1 MNHEY and CDR2 SVGEGT. Trimming cost V 8 bases and J 4 bases; bases outside gene matches: 8. The CDR3 sequence: CASGRSGRWYEQYF. CDR3 coding DNA: TGTGCCAGCGGCCGTAGCGGGAGGTGGTACGAGCAGTACTTC.

This chain uses TRBV24-1 with TRBJ2-3, with TRBD2 matching 9 bases. V was pared by 9 bases and J by 4 bases, with 10 bases of the junction left unmatched. Germline values: CDR1 KGHDR, CDR2 SFDVKD. The CDR3 extends over 15 amino acids. The CDR3 loop reads CATSDSGRGPDTQYF. CDR3 bases: TGTGCCACCTCCGATAGCGGGAGAGGGCCAGATACGCAGTATTTT.

The chain uses TRBV20-1 and TRBJ1-2; 7 bases map to TRBD1. CDR1 is DFQATT, CDR2 SNEGSKA, per germline (reference sequence). Trimming cost V 3 bases and J 6 bases; bases outside gene matches: 10. This CDR3 has 14 residues. CDR3 bases: TGCAGTGCTAGTGGGGACAGCCTCAATGATGGCTACACCTTC. It codes for CSASGDSLNDGYTF.

The chain links TRBV11-2 to TRBJ2-2; D not resolved. The V gene's germline CDR1 is SGHAT and CDR2 FQNNGV. This CDR3 has 11 amino acids. V was pared by 2 bases and J by 6 bases, with 1 base between. CDR3 DNA sequence: TGTGCCAGCAGCTTATCCGGGGAGCTGTTTTTT. This gives the protein CASSLSGELFF.

CDR3 in amino acids: CASSVGASGSNEQFF. CDR3 bases: TGTGCCAGCAGCGTAGGGGCTAGCGGGAGCAATGAGCAGTTCTTC. The rearrangement links TRBV9 to TRBJ2-1, with TRBD2 matching over 10 bases. V lost 0 bases to trimming and J lost 6 bases; unmatched junction nucleotides: 3. Germline lookup yields CDR1 SGDLS and CDR2 YYNGEE. The CDR3 is 15 amino acids.

A remark on this clone: Germline is not matched at one junction end, which may reflect a read error. The chain combines TRBV19 with TRBJ2-1; TRBD1 is a possible D gene (5 bases). Germline V gene sequence: CDR1 LNHDA, CDR2 SQIVND (reference sequence). The CDR3 length is 17 residues. CDR3 sequence (DNA): TGTGCCAGTAGAACCACAAGGGGCCCCCCCTCCTCCAATGAGCAGTTCTTC. Translation: CASRTTRGPPSSNEQFF.

With respect to this clone: In the same sample, other DNA sequences code for this CDR3. This sequence joins TRBV9 and TRBJ2-3; TRBD2 aligns across 8 bases. The CDR3 has 15 amino acids. Germline CDR1 is SGDLS and CDR2 is YYNGEE. V trimming: 3 bases; J trimming: 3 bases; junction bases outside the gene matches: 6. The CDR3 DNA sequence: TGTGCCAGCAGCGCCGGGACTAGTGGGACAGATACGCAGTATTTT. This codes for CASSAGTSGTDTQYF.

The chain couples TRBV6-5 to TRBJ2-7, with D hard to call. Germline V gene lookup returns CDR1 MNHEY and CDR2 SVGAGI. Trimming stripped 7 bases from V and 5 bases from J, with 12 bases between. The CDR3 has 12 residues. DNA for the CDR3: TGTGCCAGCACCTCTCCGCAGAACGAGCAGTACTTC. It translates to CASTSPQNEQYF.

The chain combines TRBV19 with TRBJ1-4; D might be TRBD1 (5 bases). The germline CDR1 and CDR2 sequences are LNHDA and SQIVND (reference sequence). The CDR3 contains 17 residues. V was pared by 2 bases and J by 5 bases, with 18 bases between. CDR3 in amino acids: CASSIPPTALGNEKLFF. Here the CDR3 DNA reads TGTGCCAGTAGTATACCTCCGACAGCGTTGGGCAATGAAAAACTGTTTTTT.

The V and J genes are TRBV28 and TRBJ2-7; D unclear. Trimming removed 5 bases at V and 6 bases at J, with 20 bases between. The CDR3 is 15 amino acids. Germline loops: CDR1 MDHEN, CDR2 SYDVKM. The CDR3 DNA reads TGTGCCAGCAGTCCCGAACTTTCCTTTTCCGCCGAGCAGTACTTC. Its translation: CASSPELSFSAEQYF.